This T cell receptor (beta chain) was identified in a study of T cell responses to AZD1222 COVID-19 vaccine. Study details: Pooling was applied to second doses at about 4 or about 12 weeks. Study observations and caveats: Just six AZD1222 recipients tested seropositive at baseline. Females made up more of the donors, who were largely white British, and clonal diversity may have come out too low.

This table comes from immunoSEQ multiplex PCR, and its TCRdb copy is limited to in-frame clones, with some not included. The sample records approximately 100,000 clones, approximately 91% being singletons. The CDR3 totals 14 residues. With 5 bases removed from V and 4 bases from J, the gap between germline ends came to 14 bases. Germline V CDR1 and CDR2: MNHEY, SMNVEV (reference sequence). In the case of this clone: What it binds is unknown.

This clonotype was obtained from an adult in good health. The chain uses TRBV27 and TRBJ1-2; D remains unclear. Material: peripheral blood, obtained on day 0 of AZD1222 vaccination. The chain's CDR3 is CASSPGTVAYGYTF. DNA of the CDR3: TGTGCCAGCAGTCCGGGAACAGTGGCCTATGGCTACACCTTC.